This TCR beta chain was captured by sequencing in a study of T-cell reconstitution after alpha-beta-depleted transplantation in children. The germline CDR1 and CDR2 sequences are DFQATT and SNEGSKA (reference sequence). Trimming removed 3 bases from V and 5 bases from J, with 16 bases in between. The CDR3 length is 15 residues. Ten or more counts support this clonotype. As it was prepared, the TCRbeta library received unique molecular identifiers. TCRdb re-derived calls from the PCR reads in MiXCR, one entry per CDR3 protein. This table has approximately 420,000 distinct CDR3 sequences, under 13% appearing once.

This sequence joins TRBV20-1 and TRBJ2-2; maybe TRBD1 (7 bases). The sequence came from a human donor who donated a stem cell graft to a child with acute myeloid leukemia. The sample in question was PBMCs from the stem cell graft donor, obtained from the stem cell graft. CDR3 nucleotide sequence: TGCAGTGCTAGGGTTCGACAGGGAGGTACCGGGGAGCTGTTTTTT. This translates into CSARVRQGGTGELFF.